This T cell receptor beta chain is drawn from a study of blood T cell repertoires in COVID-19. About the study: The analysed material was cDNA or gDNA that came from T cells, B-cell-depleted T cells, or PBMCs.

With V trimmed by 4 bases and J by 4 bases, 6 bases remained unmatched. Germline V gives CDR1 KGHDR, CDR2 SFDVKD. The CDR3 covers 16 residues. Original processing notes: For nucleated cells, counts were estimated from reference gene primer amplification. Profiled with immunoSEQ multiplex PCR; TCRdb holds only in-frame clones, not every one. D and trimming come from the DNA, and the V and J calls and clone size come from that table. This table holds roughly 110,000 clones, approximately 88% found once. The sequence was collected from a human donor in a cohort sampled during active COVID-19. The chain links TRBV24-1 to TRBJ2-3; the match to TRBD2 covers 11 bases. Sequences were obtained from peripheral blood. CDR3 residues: CATSEQLAGASDTQYF. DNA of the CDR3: TGTGCCACCAGTGAACAACTAGCGGGGGCATCAGATACGCAGTATTTT.